Each of the 25 T cell receptor beta chains below was sequenced from the same sample in a study of OX40 agonist ivuxolimab in advanced cancers. TCRdb's table, derived via immunoSEQ multiplex PCR, lists solely in-frame clones and lacks some. The sample lists roughly 95,000 clones; about nine tenths were seen once. The input for sequencing was CD4+ or CD8+ T cells sorted from blood, taken in a trial of the OX40 agonist ivuxolimab. The receptors originated from an adult with an advanced solid tumor such as melanoma, head and neck, liver or kidney cancer.

The chain has TRBV18 and TRBJ1-3, with 10 bases identical to TRBD1. The germline gives CDR1 KGHSH, CDR2 LQKENI. The V segment lost 5 bases and the J segment 8 bases; nucleotides outside the gene matches: 9. This CDR3 is built from 15 residues. This CDR3 is CASSFSGQGMDTIYF. For the CDR3, the DNA is TGTGCCAGCTCATTTTCGGGACAGGGGATGGACACCATATATTTT.

This clone was detected a few times. Written as DNA, the CDR3 is TGTGCCAGCAGTGGGACACCTAATTCACCCCTCCACTTT. It yields the protein CASSGTPNSPLHF. The rearrangement joins TRBV2 to TRBJ1-6; a possible D gene is TRBD1 (5 bases). Trimming removed 4 bases at V and 6 bases at J, with 7 bases between. Germline V lookup: CDR1 SNHLY, CDR2 FYNNEI. The CDR3 consists of 13 residues.

The chain uses TRBV6-5 and TRBJ2-3; D gene uncertain. There are 14 residues in the CDR3. The germline CDR1 and CDR2 sequences are MNHEY and SVGAGI. Between the trimmed V and J ends, which lost 6 bases and 0 bases, there was a span of 10 bases. Written as DNA, the CDR3 is TGTGCCAGCAGCGCGCCCCCTAGCACAGATACGCAGTATTTT. Translation: CASSAPPSTDTQYF.

The rearrangement joins TRBV4-1 to TRBJ2-3, with 12 bases lining up with TRBD2. Germline trimming cut 4 bases from V and 5 bases from J; bases unmatched to any gene: 7. The CDR3 loop spans 16 amino acids. The germline CDR1 and CDR2 sequences are MGHRA and YSYEKL. CDR3 amino acids: CASSPTSGRFGDTQYF. The CDR3 DNA reads TGCGCCAGCAGCCCGACTAGCGGGAGATTTGGAGATACGCAGTATTTT.

The chain employs TRBV2 and TRBJ2-5; unclear D gene. CDR1 is SNHLY, CDR2 FYNNEI, per germline. The ends were cut back, 4 bases at V and 5 bases at J, with 2 bases in the middle. This CDR3 has 10 residues. CDR3 sequence: CASSVETQYF. For the CDR3, the DNA is TGTGCCAGCAGTGTGGAGACCCAGTACTTC.

The genes are TRBV5-5 and TRBJ1-5; D remains ambiguous. The CDR3 loop spans 13 amino acids. Between the trimmed V and J ends, which lost 4 bases and 3 bases, there was a span of 8 bases. Germline CDR1 SGHKS, CDR2 YYEKEE (reference sequence). This CDR3 reads CASSRDDNQPQHF. Here the CDR3 DNA reads TGTGCCAGCAGCCGAGATGACAATCAGCCCCAGCATTTT.

This chain connects TRBV11-3 to TRBJ2-4, with D uncertain. The CDR3 has 12 residues. The V end was cut by 5 bases, the J end by 9 bases, with 11 bases between. Germline CDR1 SGHNT, CDR2 YENEEA. CDR3 in amino acids: CASSPPLGIQYF. The CDR3 DNA reads TGTGCCAGCAGCCCCCCGTTGGGCATTCAGTACTTC. The entire variable domain, with the rest obtained from reference TRBV11-3 and TRBJ2-4, is as follows: EAGVVQSPRYKIIEKKQPVAFWCNPISGHNTLYWYLQNLGQGPELLIRYENEEAVDDSQLPKDRFSAERLKGVDSTLKIQPAELGDSAVYLCASSPPLGIQYFGAGTRLSVL.

The V and J genes are TRBV6-1 and TRBJ1-5, with a weak D call TRBD1 (5 bases). V lost 11 bases and J lost 9, with 14 bases in between. CDR1 is MNHNS and CDR2 is SASEGT in the germline V gene. This CDR3 comprises 11 residues. The CDR3 reads CAEGRERPQHF. CDR3 in DNA: TGTGCCGAGGGGAGGGAGAGGCCCCAGCATTTT.

V usage is TRBV5-1 and J usage is TRBJ2-1; 15 bases are shared with TRBD2. Germline V gene sequence: CDR1 SGHRS, CDR2 YFSETQ. The V segment lost 4 bases and the J segment 7 bases; nucleotides outside the gene matches: 6. The CDR3 consists of 16 residues. The CDR3 nucleotides are TGCGCCAGCAGCCCTGGGGGACTAGCGGGAGGTAATGAGCAGTTCTTC. Translating gives CASSPGGLAGGNEQFF.

V is TRBV6-5 and J is TRBJ2-7; D is possibly TRBD1 (6 bases). Germline CDR1 reads MNHEY; CDR2 reads SVGAGI. The V end was cut by 6 bases, the J end by 0 bases, with 15 bases between. CDR3 length: 15 residues. In DNA, the CDR3 is TGTGCCAGCAGGGACAGTGGGGGCCACTCCTACGAGCAGTACTTC. Its protein product is CASRDSGGHSYEQYF.

This chain links TRBV4-1 with TRBJ2-5; D not certain. TRBJ2-7 matches the DNA end more closely, so the J call is doubtful. The CDR3 is made up of 16 amino acids. CDR1 is MGHRA, CDR2 YSYEKL, per germline. CDR3 protein: CASSQVVRPEAYEQYF. DNA for the CDR3: TGCGCCAGCAGCCAAGTCGTTCGACCAGAGGCATACGAGCAGTACTTC.

The CDR3 nucleotides are TGTGCCAGCAGTGGTCGGACAGGGGGCGGGGAGACCCAGTACTTC. Protein sequence: CASSGRTGGGETQYF. The rearrangement uses TRBV2 and TRBJ2-5, with 11 bases matching TRBD1. The V and J ends lost 4 bases and 5 bases, in that order; junction bases with no gene match: 6. Looked up from germline, CDR1 is SNHLY and CDR2 is FYNNEI. There are 15 residues in the CDR3.

This clone was recorded only once. V gene TRBV30 combines with J gene TRBJ2-5, with D perhaps given as TRBD1 or TRBD2 (5 bases each). The CDR3 covers 15 residues. Trimming stripped 0 bases from V and 4 bases from J, with 15 bases between. The germline V gene has CDR1 GTSNPN and CDR2 SVGIG (reference sequence). In DNA form, the CDR3 reads TGTGCCTGGAGTGTACGGGGCGCTAGGGGAGAGACCCAGTACTTC. It is translated as CAWSVRGARGETQYF.

The chain joins TRBV2 to TRBJ2-3; D not resolved. The germline V and J ends were trimmed by 3 bases and 1 base, with 5 bases remaining between them. Germline V gives CDR1 SNHLY, CDR2 FYNNEI. CDR3 length: 13 amino acids. The CDR3 reads CASSDSGTDTQYF. CDR3 DNA sequence: TGTGCCAGCAGTGACTCGGGCACAGATACGCAGTATTTT.

This clone occurred once. The chain employs TRBV19 and TRBJ1-1; 7 bases map to TRBD1. Germline trimming cut 6 bases from V and 4 bases from J; bases unmatched to any gene: 11. The CDR3 spans 15 residues. Germline V gene data show CDR1 as LNHDA and CDR2 as SQIVND (reference sequence). The CDR3 DNA reads TGTGCCAGTAGCCCCGACAGGGAATGGGGCACTGAAGCTTTCTTT. Protein: CASSPDREWGTEAFF.

The chain employs TRBV6-6 and TRBJ2-5; D not certain. Deletions cut 0 bases from V and 1 base from J, with 6 bases between. This CDR3 is built from 14 residues. From germline, CDR1 is MNHNY and CDR2 SVGAGI (reference sequence). This CDR3 is CASSYSQSQETQYF. CDR3 nucleotides: TGTGCCAGCAGTTACTCACAGAGCCAAGAGACCCAGTACTTC.

The chain is built from TRBV7-9 and TRBJ2-7, with 8 nucleotides matching TRBD2. CDR1 and CDR2 from the germline V gene are SEHNR and FQNEAQ (reference sequence). With 5 bases clipped from V and 3 bases from J, the junction kept 12 bases outside the gene matches. This CDR3 is 16 amino acids long. The CDR3 here is CASSPRPTGRVYEQYF. The CDR3 bases are TGTGCCAGCAGCCCACGGCCCACCGGGAGGGTCTACGAGCAGTACTTC.

The rearrangement joins TRBV25-1 to TRBJ1-3; D might be TRBD1 (5 bases). CDR1 is MGHDK and CDR2 is SYGVNS in the germline V gene. This CDR3 has 15 amino acids. Deletions cut 0 bases from V and 2 bases from J, with 8 bases between. In DNA, the CDR3 is TGTGCCAGCAGTGAATATTGGGGGGCTGGAAACACCATATATTTT. Its translation: CASSEYWGAGNTIYF.

The V gene is TRBV2, the J gene TRBJ1-5; TRBD1 matches at 8 bases. The junction had 13 bases not matched to a gene; V was cut back by 3 bases and J by 3 bases. The germline gives CDR1 SNHLY, CDR2 FYNNEI. CDR3 length: 18 amino acids. The CDR3 nucleotides read TGTGCCAGCAGTGAGGCGGGACAGGCCACCAAGGTCAATCAGCCCCAGCATTTT. It codes for CASSEAGQATKVNQPQHF.

CDR3 loop: CASSSSGGSGETQYF. The CDR3 DNA reads TGCGCCAGCAGCTCGTCGGGCGGGAGTGGAGAGACCCAGTACTTC. V gene TRBV5-1 combines with J gene TRBJ2-5; 7 bases align to TRBD2. The CDR3 loop spans 15 amino acids. Germline loops: CDR1 SGHRS, CDR2 YFSETQ. V was pared by 3 bases and J by 4 bases, with 9 bases of the junction left unmatched. The variable domain in full, with the rest retrieved from reference TRBV5-1 and TRBJ2-5, is KAGVTQTPRYLIKTRGQQVTLSCSPISGHRSVSWYQQTPGQGLQFLFEYFSETQRNKGNFPGRFSGRQFSNSRSEMNVSTLELGDSALYLCASSSSGGSGETQYFGPGTRLLVL.

The chain recombines TRBV11-2 with TRBJ2-1, with 11 bases lining up with TRBD2. CDR1 is SGHAT and CDR2 is FQNNGV in the germline V gene. The CDR3 runs to 15 residues. V was pared by 5 bases and J by 9 bases, with 9 bases of the junction left unmatched. In DNA, the CDR3 is TGTGCCAGCAGCCCACTAGCGGGAGTTAGTCTTGAGCAGTTCTTC. It translates to CASSPLAGVSLEQFF.

The J gene is TRBJ2-2, the V gene TRBV5-1; tentatively, D is TRBD1 (6 bases). The CDR3 has 15 amino acids. The V end was cut by 4 bases, the J end by 0 bases, with 10 bases between. CDR1 SGHRS and CDR2 YFSETQ come from the germline V gene. The CDR3 spells CASSQGNSNTGELFF. The CDR3 region has the DNA TGCGCCAGCAGCCAGGGGAATTCGAACACCGGGGAGCTGTTTTTT.

V and J are TRBV7-2 and TRBJ2-3; no reliable D call. V was trimmed by 3 bases and J by 0 bases, leaving 7 bases between them. The CDR3 covers 14 residues. CDR1 and CDR2 (germline): SGHTA, FQGNSA. In nucleotides, the CDR3 is TGTGCCAGCAGCTTGACGATAAGCACAGATACGCAGTATTTT. Translated: CASSLTISTDTQYF.

The rearrangement joins TRBV5-1 to TRBJ1-1; D may be TRBD1 (5 bases). This CDR3 is 14 amino acids long. Germline V CDR1 and CDR2: SGHRS, YFSETQ. The V gene lost 0 bases and the J gene lost 10 bases, with 16 bases spanning the gap. For the CDR3, the DNA is TGCGCCAGCAGCTTGGAGGCAGGGAAAAGTGGAGCTTTCTTT. As protein: CASSLEAGKSGAFF.

V is TRBV6-1 and J is TRBJ1-2, with TRBD1 as a possible D gene (5 bases). V shed 4 bases and J shed 2 bases, with 11 bases lying between them. Germline values: CDR1 MNHNS, CDR2 SASEGT. This CDR3 is 14 amino acids long. CDR3 DNA sequence: TGTGCCAGCAGTGGTGGTGCAGGGAACTATGGCTACACCTTC. It specifies CASSGGAGNYGYTF.